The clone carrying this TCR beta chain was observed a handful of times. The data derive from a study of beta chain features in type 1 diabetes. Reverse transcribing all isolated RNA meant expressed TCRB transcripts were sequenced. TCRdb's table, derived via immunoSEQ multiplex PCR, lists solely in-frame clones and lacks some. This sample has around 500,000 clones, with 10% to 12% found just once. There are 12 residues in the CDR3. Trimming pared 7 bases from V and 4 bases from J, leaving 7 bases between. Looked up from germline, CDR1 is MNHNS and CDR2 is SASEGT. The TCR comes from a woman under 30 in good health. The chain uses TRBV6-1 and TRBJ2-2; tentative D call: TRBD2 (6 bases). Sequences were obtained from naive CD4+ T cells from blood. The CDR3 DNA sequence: TGTGCCAGCAAACTAGCCACCGGGGAGCTGTTTTTT. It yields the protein CASKLATGELFF.